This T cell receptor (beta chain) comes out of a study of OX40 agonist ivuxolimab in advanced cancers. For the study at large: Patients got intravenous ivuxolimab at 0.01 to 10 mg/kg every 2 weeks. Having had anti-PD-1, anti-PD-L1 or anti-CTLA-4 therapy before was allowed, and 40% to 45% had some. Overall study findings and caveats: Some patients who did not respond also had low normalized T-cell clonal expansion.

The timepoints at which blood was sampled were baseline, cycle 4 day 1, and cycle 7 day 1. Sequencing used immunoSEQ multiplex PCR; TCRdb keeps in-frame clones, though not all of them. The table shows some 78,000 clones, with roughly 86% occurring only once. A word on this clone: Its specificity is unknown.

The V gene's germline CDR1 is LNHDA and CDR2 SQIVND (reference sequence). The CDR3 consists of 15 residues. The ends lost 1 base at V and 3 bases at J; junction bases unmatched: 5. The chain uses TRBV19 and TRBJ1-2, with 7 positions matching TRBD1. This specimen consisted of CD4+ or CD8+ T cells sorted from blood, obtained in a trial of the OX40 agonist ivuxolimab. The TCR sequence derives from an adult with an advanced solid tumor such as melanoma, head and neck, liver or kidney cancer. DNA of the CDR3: TGTGCCAGTAGTATAGGCGAGGGACAGTACTATGGCTACACCTTC. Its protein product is CASSIGEGQYYGYTF.